This T cell receptor (beta chain) was recovered during a study of vaccination effects on CD4 cells after COVID-19. Upon completion of roughly ten days in culture, CD4+ T cells were isolated. The table came from immunoSEQ multiplex PCR; TCRdb's copy has only in-frame clones and leaves some out. The repertoire holds 45,000 to 75,000 clones, with roughly 80% as singletons. Concerning this clone: No antigen is known for it.

This material consisted of CD4+ T cells from PBMCs cultured without peptide, taken before COVID-19 vaccination. The source of this sequence is a human donor who received a COVID-19 vaccine.

CDR3 sequence reads: CATSDLLKLTGEYGYTF. DNA for the CDR3: TGTGCCACCAGTGATTTGCTCAAACTGACAGGGGAATATGGCTACACCTTC. This chain joins TRBV24-1 and TRBJ1-2, with 8 nucleotides matching TRBD1. CDR3 length: 17 residues. Germline values: CDR1 KGHDR, CDR2 SFDVKD. The trim removed 0 bases at V and 5 bases at J, leaving 10 bases unmatched.